The 25 T cell receptor beta chains reported below all come from one sample, sequenced in a study of blood T cell repertoires in COVID-19. This table comes from immunoSEQ multiplex PCR, and its TCRdb copy is limited to in-frame clones, with some not included. Of fewer than 450,000 clones listed, about 90% are singletons. Material: peripheral blood. The origin of the receptors is a woman aged 18-29 years who had recovered from COVID-19.

Here the CDR3 DNA reads TGTGCCTGGAGTGTAAGGGGGCCCGATTCACCCCTCCACTTT. Residues: CAWSVRGPDSPLHF. This chain links TRBV30 with TRBJ1-6, with 7 bases lining up with TRBD1. The CDR3 is 14 residues long. Germline assignment: CDR1 GTSNPN and CDR2 SVGIG (reference sequence). Germline trimming cut 0 bases from V and 8 bases from J; bases unmatched to any gene: 4.

CDR3 sequence (DNA): TGTGCCAGCAGCCCATCGATCCAGGCAGAGACCCAGTACTTC. This codes for CASSPSIQAETQYF. The chain combines TRBV7-9 with TRBJ2-5, with D unclear. V lost 5 bases, J lost 4 bases, and 14 bases lay in between. CDR1 and CDR2 from the germline V gene are SEHNR and FQNEAQ (reference sequence). CDR3 length: 14 amino acids.

The CDR3 region is CASSEGTSPQTQYF. CDR3 coding DNA: TGTGCCAGCAGTGAAGGGACTTCCCCTCAGACCCAGTACTTC. The chain employs TRBV25-1 and TRBJ2-5; tentatively, D is TRBD2 (6 bases). Per germline, CDR1 MGHDK and CDR2 SYGVNS. This CDR3 has 14 residues. Trimming left V 2 bases short and J 6 bases short, with 13 bases between.

The V gene is TRBV5-6, the J gene TRBJ2-7; the D gene is possibly TRBD2 (6 bases). CDR1 and CDR2 from the germline V gene are SGHDT and YYEEEE. V lost 0 bases to trimming and J lost 3 bases, with 19 bases between them. This CDR3 has 17 residues. The chain's CDR3 is CASSLGPGVSTGYEQYV. The CDR3 DNA follows: TGTGCCAGCAGCTTGGGTCCGGGGGTCAGTACAGGCTACGAGCAGTACGTC.

The V and J genes are TRBV6-2 or TRBV6-3 and TRBJ2-3, with 8 positions matching TRBD2. There are 17 residues in the CDR3. Germline CDR1 reads MNHEY; CDR2 reads SVGEGT. Trimming removed 4 bases from V and 9 bases from J; junction bases left unmatched: 18. The CDR3 DNA reads TGTGCCAGCAGTTTAGTGCGGCTAGCGGGCAGGGAGGGGACGCAGTATTTT. Its translation: CASSLVRLAGREGTQYF.

The chain links TRBV7-9 to TRBJ2-2; 9 bases are shared with TRBD2. This CDR3 is 16 amino acids long. In germline, CDR1 is SEHNR, CDR2 FQNEAQ (reference sequence). With V trimmed by 6 bases and J by 2 bases, 7 bases remained unmatched. The CDR3 here is CASRHLTSGNTGELFF. The CDR3 DNA reads as TGTGCCAGCAGGCATCTGACTAGCGGTAACACCGGGGAGCTGTTTTTT.

The V and J genes are TRBV27 and TRBJ1-4; no firm D call. Trimming shortened V by 0 bases and J by 3 bases, and 11 bases separated the two germline ends. Germline V lookup: CDR1 MNHEY, CDR2 SMNVEV (reference sequence). The CDR3 consists of 16 residues. CDR3 nucleotides: TGTGCCAGCAGTTTATCGATTCGTACGGCTAATGAAAAACTGTTTTTT. It encodes CASSLSIRTANEKLFF.

This chain uses TRBV6-4 with TRBJ2-3; tentatively, D is TRBD2 (6 bases). Trimming cost V 3 bases and J 5 bases, with 15 bases left between them. From germline, CDR1 is MRHNA and CDR2 SNTAGT. There are 15 residues in the CDR3. CDR3 DNA sequence: TGTGCCAGCAGTGAGGGTACGGGAGAAGTAGATACGCAGTATTTT. Its translation: CASSEGTGEVDTQYF.

This chain uses TRBV3-1 (or the pseudogene TRBV3-2) with TRBJ1-3; D is uncertain. The CDR3 sequence is 14 residues long. Trimming left V 2 bases short and J 0 bases short, with 5 bases between. Germline values: CDR1 LGHDT, CDR2 YNNKEL (reference sequence). The CDR3 spells CASSQSHSGNTIYF. CDR3 coding DNA: TGTGCCAGCAGCCAAAGCCACTCTGGAAACACCATATATTTT.

The chain is built from TRBV27 and TRBJ1-1; 8 bases are a match to TRBD1. V was pared by 5 bases and J by 1 base, with 9 bases of the junction left unmatched. Germline V gene lookup returns CDR1 MNHEY and CDR2 SMNVEV (reference sequence). This CDR3 spans 16 amino acids. The CDR3 loop is CASSRRTGRGNTEAFF. The CDR3 DNA is TGTGCCAGCAGTCGCCGGACAGGGCGAGGGAACACTGAAGCTTTCTTT.

The J gene is TRBJ2-1, the V gene TRBV27; 9 bases line up with TRBD2. CDR3 size: 15 residues. The germline CDR1 and CDR2 sequences are MNHEY and SMNVEV (reference sequence). The J segment lost 6 bases and the V segment lost 6 bases, leaving 9 bases of the junction unmatched. CDR3 in amino acids: CASRNSGSWGNEQFF. CDR3 DNA: TGTGCCAGCAGGAATAGCGGGAGTTGGGGCAATGAGCAGTTCTTC.

The genes are TRBV24-1 and TRBJ2-1; tentative D call: TRBD2 (6 bases). The ends were cut back, 3 bases at V and 7 bases at J, with 15 bases in the middle. There are 15 residues in the CDR3. Germline values: CDR1 KGHDR, CDR2 SFDVKD. The CDR3 protein is CATSDSTPGTNEQFF. The CDR3, as DNA: TGTGCCACCAGTGATAGCACCCCCGGGACTAATGAGCAGTTCTTC.

This chain links TRBV4-3 with TRBJ1-1; no firm D call. Germline V gene sequence: CDR1 LGHNA, CDR2 YSLEER. V was cut by 1 base and J by 6 bases, with 12 bases left in between. CDR3 length: 14 residues. CDR3 protein: CASSQVGGKPEAFF. CDR3 nucleotide sequence: TGCGCCAGCAGCCAAGTCGGAGGAAAACCTGAAGCTTTCTTT.

J is TRBJ2-3 and V is TRBV3-1 (or the pseudogene TRBV3-2), with D unclear. The CDR3 has 14 residues. Trimming removed 4 bases from V and 0 bases from J, with 8 bases in between. Germline V gives CDR1 LGHDT, CDR2 YNNKEL (reference sequence). CDR3 sequence reads: CASSRAGSTDTQYF. DNA of the CDR3: TGTGCCAGCAGCCGGGCCGGAAGCACAGATACGCAGTATTTT.

The V call is TRBV7-9, the J call TRBJ2-1, with TRBD2 matching over 9 bases. CDR1 is SEHNR and CDR2 is FQNEAQ in the germline V gene (reference sequence). The junction had 7 bases not matched to a gene; V was cut back by 2 bases and J by 8 bases. The CDR3 contains 15 residues. Here the CDR3 DNA reads TGTGCCAGCAGCTTACCGGGACTAGCTACCCATGAGCAGTTCTTC. It specifies CASSLPGLATHEQFF. The variable domain in full, with the rest retrieved from reference TRBV7-9 and TRBJ2-1, is DTGVSQNPRHKITKRGQNVTFRCDPISEHNRLYWYRQTLGQGPEFLTYFQNEAQLEKSRLLSDRFSAERPKGSFSTLEIQRTEQGDSAMYLCASSLPGLATHEQFFGPGTRLTVL.

Notes on this clone: One end of the junction is discordant with germline, which a read error may explain. Distinct nucleotide sequences in the sample also encode this CDR3. The chain employs TRBV30 and TRBJ1-2, with unresolved D. Per the germline V gene, CDR1 is GTSNPN and CDR2 is SVGIG (reference sequence). The CDR3 length is 11 residues. The CDR3 bases are TGTGCCTGGACCCCTGACTATGGCTATACCTTC. It codes for CAWTPDYGYTF.

This chain's CDR3 is CASSELSPYQETQYF. The CDR3 DNA reads TGTGCCAGCAGTGAATTGAGCCCGTACCAAGAGACCCAGTACTTC. The chain combines TRBV6-1 with TRBJ2-5; D gene uncertain. Trimming took off 2 bases at V and 0 bases at J, with 10 bases between the two ends. The CDR3 length is 15 residues. The germline V gene has CDR1 MNHNS and CDR2 SASEGT.

V is TRBV5-4 and J is TRBJ2-5; 13 nucleotides line up with TRBD2. CDR1 and CDR2 from the germline V gene are SGHNT and YYREEE (reference sequence). This CDR3 comprises 13 residues. The V segment lost 0 bases and the J segment 12 bases; nucleotides outside the gene matches: 2. The CDR3 DNA reads TGTGCCAGCAGCTTGGGGGGACTAGCGGGAAAGTACTTC. Residues: CASSLGGLAGKYF.

This rearrangement joins TRBV11-2 to TRBJ1-1; 8 bases are a match to TRBD1. The CDR3 extends over 14 amino acids. Per the germline V gene, CDR1 is SGHAT and CDR2 is FQNNGV. The trim removed 5 bases at V and 4 bases at J, leaving 6 bases unmatched. The CDR3 nucleotides read TGTGCCAGCAGCCTACAAACAGGGGGCACTGAAGCTTTCTTT. Encoded protein: CASSLQTGGTEAFF. The full variable domain, in which reference TRBV11-2 and TRBJ1-1 provide the parts outside the CDR3, is EAGVAQSPRYKIIEKRQSVAFWCNPISGHATLYWYQQILGQGPKLLIQFQNNGVVDDSQLPKDRFSAERLKGVDSTLKIQPAKLEDSAVYLCASSLQTGGTEAFFGQGTRLTVV.

The chain employs TRBV6-5 and TRBJ1-1, with 7 positions matching TRBD1. Germline V CDR1 and CDR2: MNHEY, SVGAGI. This CDR3 spans 14 amino acids. V was pared by 0 bases and J by 11 bases, with 9 bases of the junction left unmatched. The CDR3 sequence is CASSYSDGTAGAFF. In nucleotides, the CDR3 is TGTGCCAGCAGTTACTCTGACGGGACAGCCGGGGCTTTCTTT.

V gene TRBV15 combines with J gene TRBJ2-1; D unclear. The CDR3 is made up of 17 amino acids. Trimming shortened V by 1 base and J by 0 bases, and 13 bases separated the two germline ends. Germline CDR1 LNHNV, CDR2 YYDKDF (reference sequence). CDR3 sequence (DNA): TGTGCCACCAGCAGAGGGCCGAGGATTGACTCCTACAATGAGCAGTTCTTC. It yields the protein CATSRGPRIDSYNEQFF.

This chain joins TRBV10-3 and TRBJ2-1, with 9 bases identical to TRBD2. V lost 8 bases, J lost 0 bases, and 11 bases stayed unmatched. The CDR3 sequence is 17 residues long. CDR1 and CDR2 (germline): ENHRY, SYGVKD. The chain's CDR3 is CAIADRGRAGSYNEQFF. In DNA form, the CDR3 reads TGTGCCATCGCGGACCGCGGGAGGGCCGGCTCCTACAATGAGCAGTTCTTC.

The chain has TRBV19 and TRBJ1-5, with D perhaps TRBD1 (6 bases). The ends were cut back, 5 bases at V and 2 bases at J, with 13 bases in the middle. Germline lookup yields CDR1 LNHDA and CDR2 SQIVND (reference sequence). The CDR3 length is 15 residues. CDR3 protein: CASSVRGAGNQPQHF. CDR3 DNA sequence: TGTGCCAGTAGTGTACGGGGGGCGGGCAATCAGCCCCAGCATTTT.

The gene calls are TRBV19 and TRBJ2-1; the D gene is possibly TRBD2 (6 bases). The CDR3 spans 15 residues. In germline, CDR1 is LNHDA, CDR2 SQIVND (reference sequence). V lost 2 bases to trimming and J lost 6 bases, with 14 bases between them. CDR3: CASSIPRGKSNEQFF. In DNA form, the CDR3 reads TGTGCCAGTAGTATACCCCGCGGGAAAAGCAATGAGCAGTTCTTC.

This clone has a single count. Here the CDR3 DNA reads TGTGCCAGCAGTTTCCCGTCCCCCGGGGAGCTGTTTTTT. Translated, it gives CASSFPSPGELFF. The chain uses TRBV12-3 or TRBV12-4 and TRBJ2-2; the D is unclear. Deletions cut 3 bases from V and 6 bases from J, with 8 bases between. This CDR3 contains 13 residues.